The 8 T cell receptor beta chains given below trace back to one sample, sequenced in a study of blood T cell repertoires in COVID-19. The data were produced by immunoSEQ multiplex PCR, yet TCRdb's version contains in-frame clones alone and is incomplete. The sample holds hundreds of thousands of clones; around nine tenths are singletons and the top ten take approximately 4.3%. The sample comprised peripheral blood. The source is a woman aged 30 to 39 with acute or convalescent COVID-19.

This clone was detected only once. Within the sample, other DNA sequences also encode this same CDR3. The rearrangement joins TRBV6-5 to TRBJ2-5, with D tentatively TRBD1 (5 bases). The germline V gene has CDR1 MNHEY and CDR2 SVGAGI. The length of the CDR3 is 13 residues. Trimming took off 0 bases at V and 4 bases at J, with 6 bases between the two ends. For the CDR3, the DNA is TGTGCCAGCAGTTACTCTAGGGGAGAGACCCAGTACTTC. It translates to CASSYSRGETQYF.

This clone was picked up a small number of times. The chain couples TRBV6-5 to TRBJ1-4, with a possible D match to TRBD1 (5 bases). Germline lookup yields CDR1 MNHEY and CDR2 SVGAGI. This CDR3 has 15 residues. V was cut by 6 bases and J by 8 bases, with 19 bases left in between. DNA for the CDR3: TGTGCCAGCAGCCCCGGAGGGACGGGAAGGGAAAAACTGTTTTTT. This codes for CASSPGGTGREKLFF.

The CDR3 sequence: CASSRGESSYNEQFF. CDR3 nucleotides: TGTGCCAGCAGCCGTGGGGAGAGCTCCTACAATGAGCAGTTCTTC. J is TRBJ2-1 and V is TRBV5-5; tentative D call: TRBD2 (5 bases). V was trimmed by 4 bases and J by 0 bases, leaving 11 bases between them. This CDR3 comprises 15 residues. The germline V gene has CDR1 SGHKS and CDR2 YYEKEE (reference sequence).

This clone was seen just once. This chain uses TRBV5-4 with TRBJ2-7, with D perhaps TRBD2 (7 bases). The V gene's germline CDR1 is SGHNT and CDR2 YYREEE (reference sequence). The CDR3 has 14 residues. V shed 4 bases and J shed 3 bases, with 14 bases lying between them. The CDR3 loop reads CASSKEGGGYEQYF. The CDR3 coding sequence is TGTGCCAGCAGCAAGGAGGGGGGGGGCTACGAGCAGTACTTC.

This CDR3 is CASSAGTGVYEQYF. CDR3 in DNA: TGTGCCAGCAGCGCCGGGACAGGGGTCTACGAGCAGTACTTC. The V and J genes are TRBV9 and TRBJ2-7, with 10 bases that match TRBD1. Trimming took 3 bases from V and 3 from J; bases not matched to a gene: 3. The CDR3 extends over 14 amino acids. The germline V gene encodes CDR1 SGDLS and CDR2 YYNGEE.

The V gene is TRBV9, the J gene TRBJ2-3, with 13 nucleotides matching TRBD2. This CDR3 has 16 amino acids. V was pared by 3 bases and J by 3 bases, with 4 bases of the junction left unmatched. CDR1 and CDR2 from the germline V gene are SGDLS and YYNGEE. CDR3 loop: CASSGMTSGGTDTQYF. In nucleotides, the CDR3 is TGTGCCAGCAGCGGCATGACTAGCGGGGGGACAGATACGCAGTATTTT.

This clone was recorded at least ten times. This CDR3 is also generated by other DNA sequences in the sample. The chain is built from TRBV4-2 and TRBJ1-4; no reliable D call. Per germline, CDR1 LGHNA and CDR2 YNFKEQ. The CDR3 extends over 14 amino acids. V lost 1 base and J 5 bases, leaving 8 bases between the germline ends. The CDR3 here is CASSQGGGNEKLFF. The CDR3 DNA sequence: TGTGCCAGCAGCCAAGGCGGAGGGAATGAAAAACTGTTTTTT.

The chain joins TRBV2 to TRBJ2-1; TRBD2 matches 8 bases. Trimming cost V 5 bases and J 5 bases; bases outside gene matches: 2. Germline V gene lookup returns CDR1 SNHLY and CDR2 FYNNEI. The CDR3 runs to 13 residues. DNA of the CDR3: TGTGCCAGCAGTCGGGGACTAGACAATGAGCAGTTCTTC. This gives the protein CASSRGLDNEQFF.